The 18 T cell receptor beta chains below come from one sample, sequenced in a study of T-cell memory formation after mild COVID-19. TCRdb fed the 5' RACE reads into MiXCR, producing one record per CDR3 protein. The table lists roughly 280,000 distinct CDR3 sequences, around 15% of them singletons. The sequencing input was PBMCs or a T cell subset sorted from them (not recorded which). These TCRs come from a man aged 18 to 30 who had mild COVID-19 (a few samples of this study predate the infection). Cell type and time point are not known.

The V and J genes are TRBV4-2 and TRBJ2-1, with 16 bases aligning to TRBD2. The trim removed 0 bases at V and 7 bases at J, leaving 9 bases unmatched. Germline values: CDR1 LGHNA, CDR2 YNFKEQ. The length of the CDR3 is 19 residues. The CDR3 DNA is TGTGCCAGCAGCCAAGAGGAGGGACTAGCGGGGGGGCCGGGTAATGAGCAGTTCTTC. Its translation: CASSQEEGLAGGPGNEQFF.

The table lists this clonotype with a few counts. The gene calls are TRBV30 and TRBJ1-2; D is possibly TRBD1 (6 bases). Trimming pared 4 bases from V and 6 bases from J, leaving 18 bases between. CDR1 is GTSNPN, CDR2 SVGIG, per germline (reference sequence). The CDR3 runs 14 residues. The CDR3 spells CAWNFQGQSDGYTF. Here the CDR3 DNA reads TGTGCCTGGAATTTCCAGGGGCAGTCGGATGGCTACACCTTC. Full variable domain (rest looked up from reference TRBV30 and TRBJ1-2): SQTIHQWPATLVQPVGSPLSLECTVEGTSNPNLYWYRQAAGRGLQLLFYSVGIGQISSEVPQNLSASRPQDRQFILSSKKLLLSDSGFYLCAWNFQGQSDGYTFGSGTRLTVV.

The chain carries TRBV28 and TRBJ1-6; 12 bases match TRBD1. The CDR3 has 15 residues. J gave up 7 bases and V 5 bases, and 3 bases lay outside the gene matches. Germline V gene lookup returns CDR1 MDHEN and CDR2 SYDVKM. CDR3 sequence: CASSRDRGPNSPLHF. CDR3 in DNA: TGTGCCAGCAGTCGGGACAGGGGGCCCAATTCACCCCTCCACTTT.

This clonotype was detected a few times. This chain joins TRBV7-6 and TRBJ2-1; TRBD1 agrees at 8 bases. The CDR3 is made up of 15 amino acids. After removal of 5 bases from V and 6 bases from J, the junction contained 9 bases not matched to a gene. Germline V lookup: CDR1 SGHVS, CDR2 FNYEAQ. CDR3 loop: CASSPPDRGVNEQFF. The DNA of the CDR3 is TGTGCCAGCAGCCCTCCTGACAGGGGAGTCAATGAGCAGTTCTTC.

A few counts support this clonotype. The J gene is TRBJ2-5, the V gene TRBV20-1; no clear D. Germline V gene lookup returns CDR1 DFQATT and CDR2 SNEGSKA (reference sequence). V gave up 7 bases and J gave up 4 bases, with 10 bases separating them. CDR3 length: 11 residues. The chain's CDR3 is CSGGSLETQYF. The CDR3 DNA reads TGCAGTGGGGGAAGTTTAGAGACCCAGTACTTC.

The CDR3 protein is CASSSPGGRNTEAFF. In DNA form, the CDR3 reads TGTGCCAGCAGCTCCCCCGGGGGGCGAAACACTGAAGCTTTCTTT. The V gene is TRBV5-5, the J gene TRBJ1-1, with TRBD1 as a possible D gene (6 bases). Deletions cut 3 bases from V and 2 bases from J, with 14 bases between. CDR3 length equals 15 residues. Looked up from germline, CDR1 is SGHKS and CDR2 is YYEKEE (reference sequence).

The chain is built from TRBV7-8 and TRBJ1-2; a weak D match, TRBD1 (5 bases). The V gene's germline CDR1 is SGHVS and CDR2 FQNEAQ. The CDR3 is 16 amino acids. Trimming left V 5 bases short and J 2 bases short, with 18 bases between. The chain's CDR3 is CASSPFATAFNYGYTF. The CDR3 DNA reads as TGTGCCAGCAGCCCTTTCGCGACAGCCTTCAACTATGGCTACACCTTC. Supplemented by reference TRBV7-8 and TRBJ1-2, the full variable domain reads GAGVSQSPRYKVAKRGQDVALRCDPISGHVSLFWYQQALGQGPEFLTYFQNEAQLDKSGLPSDRFFAERPEGSVSTLKIQRTQQEDSAVYLCASSPFATAFNYGYTFGSGTRLTVV.

This clonotype was observed a few times. In DNA form, the CDR3 reads TGCAGCGCCGCCGGGGGGGGAGCCCCTAATGAAAAACTGTTTTTT. It codes for CSAAGGGAPNEKLFF. V is TRBV29-1 and J is TRBJ1-4; D perhaps matches TRBD1 (5 bases). Trimming took off 7 bases at V and 3 bases at J, with 18 bases between the two ends. CDR3 length: 15 amino acids. Per germline, CDR1 SQVTM and CDR2 ANQGSEA.

The chain is built from TRBV20-1 and TRBJ2-1; tentatively, D is TRBD1 (5 bases). The germline CDR1 and CDR2 sequences are DFQATT and SNEGSKA (reference sequence). The CDR3 totals 15 residues. Trimming took 8 bases from V and 5 from J, leaving 22 bases between them. DNA for the CDR3: TGCAGTCCATGGGGTGGGGCTAGATTGGACAATGAGCAGTTCTTC. It yields the protein CSPWGGARLDNEQFF.

The chain uses TRBV6-2 or TRBV6-3 and TRBJ2-7, with D perhaps TRBD1 (5 bases). The V gene lost 1 base and the J gene lost 2 bases, with 12 bases spanning the gap. CDR3 length: 15 residues. CDR1 MNHEY and CDR2 SVGEGT come from the germline V gene. The CDR3 DNA is TGTGCCAGCAGTTACTTAGATCTGGGGCCCTACGAGCAGTACTTC. Translation gives CASSYLDLGPYEQYF.

This clonotype was seen just once. This chain joins TRBV7-2 and TRBJ1-5; 7 positions agree with TRBD1. V dropped 7 bases and J dropped 7; count of bases not matched to a gene: 13. This CDR3 region has 15 residues. The germline V gene has CDR1 SGHTA and CDR2 FQGNSA. The CDR3 protein is CASTQEGASRQPQHF. The CDR3, as DNA: TGTGCCAGCACCCAGGAGGGGGCGTCACGCCAGCCCCAGCATTTT.

This clonotype was detected a few times. This chain joins TRBV5-4 and TRBJ2-7; D remains ambiguous. The CDR3 contains 13 residues. Germline values: CDR1 SGHNT, CDR2 YYREEE (reference sequence). The V end lost 3 bases, the J end lost 8 bases, and 15 bases lay between the germline ends. This CDR3 is CASSWGIAEKQYF. CDR3 nucleotide sequence: TGTGCCAGCAGCTGGGGTATCGCTGAGAAGCAGTACTTC.

In its sample, this clonotype was seen a few times. The chain couples TRBV7-2 to TRBJ1-6, with D uncertain. V was trimmed by 4 bases and J by 9 bases, leaving 7 bases between them. Germline-derived CDR1 and CDR2 are SGHTA and FQGNSA. CDR3 length equals 12 residues. Here the CDR3 DNA reads TGTGCCAGCAGCTCGATTCGTTCACCCCTCCACTTT. Protein product: CASSSIRSPLHF.

The chain carries TRBV7-9 and TRBJ2-4, with 7 bases identical to TRBD1. Germline V CDR1 and CDR2: SEHNR, FQNEAQ (reference sequence). The V segment lost 3 bases and the J segment 8 bases; nucleotides outside the gene matches: 7. The CDR3 consists of 14 residues. The CDR3 sequence is CASSFGDRADIQYF. The CDR3 nucleotides read TGTGCCAGCAGCTTCGGTGACAGGGCTGACATTCAGTACTTC.

The table lists this clonotype with a few counts. CDR3 nucleotides: TGTGCCAGCAGCCAAGGAGCGGCGACCCGCTCCTACAATGAGCAGTTCTTC. Translating it yields CASSQGAATRSYNEQFF. V usage is TRBV3-1 and J usage is TRBJ2-1, with a tentative D call TRBD2 (5 bases). Germline assignment: CDR1 LGHDT and CDR2 YNNKEL (reference sequence). V was shortened by 1 base and J by 0 bases, with 13 bases between the two germline ends. This CDR3 comprises 17 residues.

A few counts support this clonotype. V and J are TRBV20-1 and TRBJ2-3; D is unresolved. V lost 0 bases to trimming and J lost 0 bases, with 13 bases between them. CDR3 length equals 16 residues. Looked up from germline, CDR1 is DFQATT and CDR2 is SNEGSKA (reference sequence). This CDR3 is CSAREGSTFSTDTQYF. CDR3 nucleotides: TGCAGTGCTAGAGAGGGGTCAACATTTAGCACAGATACGCAGTATTTT.

V is TRBV4-2 and J is TRBJ2-3, with D perhaps matching TRBD1 (5 bases). The CDR3 contains 17 residues. Trimming pared 4 bases from V and 5 bases from J, leaving 22 bases between. Looked up from germline, CDR1 is LGHNA and CDR2 is YNFKEQ. The chain's CDR3 is CASSLRPSDKLLDTQYF. The CDR3 DNA reads TGTGCCAGCAGCCTAAGGCCCTCGGACAAGCTATTAGATACGCAGTATTTT.

The V gene is TRBV20-1, the J gene TRBJ2-2; no clear D. Germline lookup yields CDR1 DFQATT and CDR2 SNEGSKA (reference sequence). The CDR3 spans 13 residues. Trimming stripped 6 bases from V and 1 base from J, with 9 bases between. CDR3 protein: CSADQKNTGELFF. For the CDR3, the DNA is TGCAGTGCAGACCAGAAGAACACCGGGGAGCTGTTTTTT.